These 23 T cell receptor beta chains came from one sample sequenced in a study of control samples from healthy donors and cancer patients. Method: immunoSEQ multiplex PCR; TCRdb's copy keeps in-frame clones and lacks some. The sample table includes about 190,000 clones. Material: blood. Receptor source: a woman aged 30 to 39 in good health.

The genes are TRBV4-1 and TRBJ2-7; 8 nucleotides match TRBD1. V gave up 3 bases and J gave up 0 bases; unmatched junction bases: 7. Looked up from germline, CDR1 is MGHRA and CDR2 is YSYEKL. This CDR3 comprises 16 residues. Here the CDR3 DNA reads TGCGCCAGCAGCCAGGGGACAGGCGAGATCTCCTACGAGCAGTACTTC. Encoded protein: CASSQGTGEISYEQYF.

This chain links TRBV9 with TRBJ1-1; D perhaps matches TRBD1 (5 bases). This CDR3 spans 17 amino acids. Germline-derived CDR1 and CDR2 are SGDLS and YYNGEE. V gave up 0 bases and J gave up 1 base, with 16 bases separating them. This CDR3 reads CASSVVGVGLGNTEAFF. CDR3 in DNA: TGTGCCAGCAGCGTAGTGGGGGTCGGACTCGGGAACACTGAAGCTTTCTTT.

The rearrangement uses TRBV5-6 and TRBJ2-5; 8 bases line up with TRBD2. This CDR3 has 17 residues. CDR1 and CDR2 from the germline V gene are SGHDT and YYEEEE. V gave up 4 bases and J gave up 5 bases; unmatched junction bases: 16. CDR3 sequence reads: CASSTPSGPTLWETQYF. The DNA for the CDR3 is TGTGCCAGCAGCACCCCTAGCGGGCCCACCTTATGGGAGACCCAGTACTTC.

CDR3 protein: CASSMPGGPYEQYF. The CDR3 DNA is TGTGCCAGCAGTATGCCGGGGGGGCCCTACGAGCAGTACTTC. The chain uses TRBV6-5 and TRBJ2-7; 8 nucleotides agree with TRBD2. The CDR3 is 14 amino acids. Trimming removed 5 bases from V and 2 bases from J; junction bases left unmatched: 5. In germline, CDR1 is MNHEY, CDR2 SVGAGI.

The gene calls are TRBV9 and TRBJ1-3; tentative D call: TRBD1 (5 bases). The CDR3 extends over 17 amino acids. V lost 4 bases to trimming and J lost 4 bases, with 21 bases between them. From germline, CDR1 is SGDLS and CDR2 YYNGEE. The CDR3 DNA follows: TGTGCCAGCAGCCTCGAGTCCCCGGCAGGGTCGGGAAACACCATATATTTT. It codes for CASSLESPAGSGNTIYF.

V gene TRBV27 combines with J gene TRBJ2-3; D may be TRBD2 (7 bases). Deletions cut 5 bases from V and 5 bases from J, with 20 bases between. This CDR3 is built from 16 residues. Germline V gives CDR1 MNHEY, CDR2 SMNVEV (reference sequence). DNA of the CDR3: TGTGCCAGCAGTATTGATCGGGGGGCTCGGGGAGATACGCAGTATTTT. Translated, it gives CASSIDRGARGDTQYF.

The chain has TRBV6-5 and TRBJ2-3; D gene uncertain. CDR3 length: 13 residues. Trimming took 10 bases from V and 3 from J, leaving 14 bases between them. Germline CDR1 MNHEY, CDR2 SVGAGI. CDR3 nucleotide sequence: TGTGCCACCCGGCGAGTCCAAACAGATACGCAGTATTTT. This translates into CATRRVQTDTQYF.

The rearrangement links TRBV5-1 to TRBJ2-7; 10 positions match TRBD2. There are 15 residues in the CDR3. The ends lost 5 bases at V and 3 bases at J; junction bases unmatched: 8. CDR1 and CDR2 from the germline V gene are SGHRS and YFSETQ. The CDR3 region has the DNA TGCGCCAGCAGGCCTGCTAGCGGGGGCCACTACGAGCAGTACTTC. This gives the protein CASRPASGGHYEQYF.

The chain combines TRBV6-5 with TRBJ2-7, with TRBD1 identical over 10 bases. Germline values: CDR1 MNHEY, CDR2 SVGAGI. V dropped 6 bases and J dropped 4; count of bases not matched to a gene: 9. The CDR3 runs to 15 residues. The CDR3 region is CASSGSGTGVYEQYF. The CDR3 coding sequence is TGTGCCAGCAGCGGATCCGGGACAGGGGTATACGAGCAGTACTTC.

The chain carries TRBV7-9 and TRBJ2-5, with 7 bases lining up with TRBD2. Looked up from germline, CDR1 is SEHNR and CDR2 is FQNEAQ (reference sequence). This CDR3 has 15 residues. The junction had 5 bases not matched to a gene; V was cut back by 0 bases and J by 4 bases. The CDR3 spells CASSLALAGRETQYF. CDR3 nucleotide sequence: TGTGCCAGCAGCTTAGCATTAGCGGGCCGAGAGACCCAGTACTTC.

The V gene is TRBV4-1, the J gene TRBJ2-3, with 9 bases fitting TRBD1. V lost 4 bases, J lost 2 bases, and 10 bases stayed unmatched. CDR1 and CDR2 (germline): MGHRA, YSYEKL. CDR3 length: 17 amino acids. CDR3 bases: TGCGCCAGCAGCCTAGACCCCGGACAGGGGATCACAGATACGCAGTATTTT. Amino acid sequence: CASSLDPGQGITDTQYF.

The J gene is TRBJ1-1, the V gene TRBV7-2; TRBD1 might be the D (5 bases). Germline V lookup: CDR1 SGHTA, CDR2 FQGNSA. V shed 3 bases and J shed 4 bases, with 12 bases lying between them. CDR3 size: 14 residues. The CDR3 coding sequence is TGTGCCAGCAGCTTTTGGGACGGGGGCACTGAAGCTTTCTTT. It encodes CASSFWDGGTEAFF.

The chain recombines TRBV7-9 with TRBJ2-4; no firm D call. The germline V gene encodes CDR1 SEHNR and CDR2 FQNEAQ (reference sequence). The V gene lost 3 bases and the J gene lost 0 bases, with 12 bases spanning the gap. This CDR3 comprises 16 residues. CDR3 residues: CASSFHAAIAKNIQYF. CDR3 sequence (DNA): TGTGCCAGCAGCTTTCATGCGGCAATAGCCAAAAACATTCAGTACTTC.

This chain links TRBV19 with TRBJ2-5; 10 bases match TRBD1. The V and J ends lost 9 bases and 4 bases, in that order; junction bases with no gene match: 8. The CDR3 is 14 amino acids. Germline-derived CDR1 and CDR2 are LNHDA and SQIVND (reference sequence). The CDR3 loop is CASRDRGSRETQYF. CDR3 bases: TGTGCCAGCCGGGACAGGGGCTCGAGAGAGACCCAGTACTTC. The full variable domain, rest sourced from reference TRBV19 and TRBJ2-5, is DGGITQSPKYLFRKEGQNVTLSCEQNLNHDAMYWYRQDPGQGLRLIYYSQIVNDFQKGDIAEGYSVSREKKESFPLTVTSAQKNPTAFYLCASRDRGSRETQYFGPGTRLLVL.

The chain recombines TRBV30 with TRBJ1-4; 9 nucleotides agree with TRBD1. Germline trimming cut 1 base from V and 5 bases from J; bases unmatched to any gene: 8. Germline-derived CDR1 and CDR2 are GTSNPN and SVGIG (reference sequence). This CDR3 is 16 amino acids long. The CDR3 region has the DNA TGTGCCTGGAGTGGCCGAACAGGGGGCCCAAATGAAAAACTGTTTTTT. It specifies CAWSGRTGGPNEKLFF.

The chain combines TRBV5-1 with TRBJ1-1; no clear D. The CDR3 is made up of 14 amino acids. Germline V lookup: CDR1 SGHRS, CDR2 YFSETQ. The V end lost 0 bases, the J end lost 3 bases, and 9 bases lay between the germline ends. CDR3 in amino acids: CASSLEPGDTEAFF. CDR3 coding DNA: TGCGCCAGCAGCTTGGAACCCGGGGACACTGAAGCTTTCTTT. Supplemented by reference TRBV5-1 and TRBJ1-1, the full variable domain reads KAGVTQTPRYLIKTRGQQVTLSCSPISGHRSVSWYQQTPGQGLQFLFEYFSETQRNKGNFPGRFSGRQFSNSRSEMNVSTLELGDSALYLCASSLEPGDTEAFFGQGTRLTVV.

The chain uses TRBV7-9 and TRBJ2-3; the D gene is possibly TRBD1 (6 bases). CDR1 is SEHNR and CDR2 is FQNEAQ in the germline V gene (reference sequence). Between the trimmed V and J ends, which lost 8 bases and 7 bases, there was a span of 13 bases. This CDR3 contains 12 residues. The DNA of the CDR3 is TGTGCCAGCTCGACCGGGACAAATACGCAGTATTTT. Its translation is CASSTGTNTQYF.

J is TRBJ2-4 and V is TRBV2; D not certain. The V and J ends lost 8 bases and 0 bases respectively, with 5 bases between them. CDR1 is SNHLY and CDR2 is FYNNEI in the germline V gene. The CDR3 covers 12 residues. In nucleotides, the CDR3 is TGTGCCAGCGAACTAGCCAAAAACATTCAGTACTTC. It encodes CASELAKNIQYF.

The chain recombines TRBV7-9 with TRBJ1-5, with D possibly being TRBD1 (6 bases). V was shortened by 0 bases and J by 5 bases, with 8 bases between the two germline ends. This CDR3 has 14 residues. Germline values: CDR1 SEHNR, CDR2 FQNEAQ (reference sequence). CDR3 residues: CASSLAPGDQPQHF. CDR3 nucleotides: TGTGCCAGCAGCTTAGCCCCAGGGGATCAGCCCCAGCATTTT.

The chain employs TRBV7-2 and TRBJ1-2; D uncertain. The CDR3 has 13 residues. Trimming took 2 bases from V and 7 from J, leaving 11 bases between them. Germline lookup yields CDR1 SGHTA and CDR2 FQGNSA. The CDR3 DNA reads TGTGCCAGCAGCTTAACCAGGAGGAGTGGCTACACCTTC. Translated, it gives CASSLTRRSGYTF. The full variable domain, in which reference TRBV7-2 and TRBJ1-2 provide the parts outside the CDR3, is GAGVSQSPSNKVTEKGKDVELRCDPISGHTALYWYRQSLGQGLEFLIYFQGNSAPDKSGLPSDRFSAERTGGSVSTLTIQRTQQEDSAVYLCASSLTRRSGYTFGSGTRLTVV.

The chain employs TRBV28 and TRBJ1-2; D remains ambiguous. Looked up from germline, CDR1 is MDHEN and CDR2 is SYDVKM. The CDR3 contains 13 residues. V lost 6 bases and J lost 9, with 17 bases in between. CDR3 in amino acids: CASSPPPPSSYTF. CDR3 coding DNA: TGTGCCAGCAGCCCCCCCCCTCCCTCCAGCTACACCTTC.

The chain is built from TRBV10-3 and TRBJ2-2; D gene ambiguous. This CDR3 has 16 residues. Germline values: CDR1 ENHRY, CDR2 SYGVKD. V was pared by 4 bases and J by 4 bases, with 16 bases between. CDR3 amino acids: CAISASSATSTGELFF. Written as DNA, the CDR3 is TGTGCCATCAGTGCGTCTTCGGCAACTTCCACCGGGGAGCTGTTTTTT.

V and J are TRBV4-1 and TRBJ1-4; 9 bases align to TRBD1. CDR3 length equals 17 residues. Germline CDR1 MGHRA, CDR2 YSYEKL. Germline trimming cut 1 base from V and 7 bases from J; bases unmatched to any gene: 10. Here the CDR3 DNA reads TGCGCCAGCAGCCAAGGGACATACAGGGGGCGGACTGAAAAACTGTTTTTT. It yields the protein CASSQGTYRGRTEKLFF.